This entry is about one TCR beta chain. The antigen is not known. Profiling relied on immunoSEQ multiplex PCR, and the TCRdb table lists in-frame clones only, not all of them. The sample has millions of clones, more than 90% seen once. The data stem from a study of shared clonotypes between healthy human individuals. Overall study results and limits: Naive CD4 clonotype sharing across several donors was 4% to 5%.

CDR1 and CDR2 (germline): SNHLY, FYNNEI. This CDR3 region has 15 residues. Trimming at V came to 8 bases and at J to 4 bases, leaving 9 bases not matched to a gene. This sequence joins TRBV2 and TRBJ1-5, with 9 bases aligning to TRBD1. Sequenced material: naive CD4+ T cells sorted from blood. Subset in this sample: CD45RA+ positively selected. The receptor was derived from a man younger than 35 in good health. The CDR3: CASGPDRGQNQPQHF. The CDR3 DNA is TGTGCCAGCGGCCCGGACAGGGGTCAGAATCAGCCCCAGCATTTT.